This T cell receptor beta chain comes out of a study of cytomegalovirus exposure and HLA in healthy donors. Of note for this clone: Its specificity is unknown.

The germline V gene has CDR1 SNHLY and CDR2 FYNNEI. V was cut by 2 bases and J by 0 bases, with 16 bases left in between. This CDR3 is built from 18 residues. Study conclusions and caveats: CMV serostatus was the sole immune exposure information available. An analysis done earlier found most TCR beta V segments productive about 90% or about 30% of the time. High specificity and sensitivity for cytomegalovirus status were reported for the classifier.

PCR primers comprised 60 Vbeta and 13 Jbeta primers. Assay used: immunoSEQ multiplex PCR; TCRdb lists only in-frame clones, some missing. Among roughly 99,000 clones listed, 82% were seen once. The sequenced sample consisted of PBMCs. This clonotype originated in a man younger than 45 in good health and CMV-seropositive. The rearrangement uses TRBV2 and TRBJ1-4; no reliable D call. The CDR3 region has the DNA TGTGCCAGCAGTGAACTGGCAGACACAATTACAACTAATGAAAAACTGTTTTTT. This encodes CASSELADTITTNEKLFF.